This T cell receptor beta chain comes out of a study of CD8 T cells in ankylosing spondylitis. This clonotype was detected many times. No antigen is known for it. This CDR3 has 14 amino acids. The V and J ends lost 10 bases and 1 base respectively, with 14 bases between them. Germline V gene sequence: CDR1 ENHRY, CDR2 SYGVKD. With molecular barcodes, quantitative 5'-RACE was used to make the TCR beta libraries. TCRdb fed the 5' RACE reads into MiXCR, producing one record per CDR3 protein. The table shows under 250,000 distinct CDR3 sequences, with about 10% occurring only once. Whole-study results and caveats: Typical of ankylosing spondylitis blood, it appeared, was a TCR beta motif of seven to nine highly homologous variants. Reportedly, disease-linked clones are significantly enriched in ankylosing spondylitis patients' matched synovial fluid.

The chain recombines TRBV10-3 with TRBJ1-5; D possibly corresponds to TRBD1 (5 bases). Sequencing used blood, either unsorted or a sorted T cell fraction (not recorded which). The sequence was obtained from a male donor with ankylosing spondylitis or in good health (not recorded which). CDR3 nucleotide sequence: TGTGCCACCAGGGCCCCGGCCAGCAATCAGCCCCAGCATTTT. Translated: CATRAPASNQPQHF.